This TCR beta chain was sequenced in a study of cytomegalovirus exposure and HLA in healthy donors. General study findings and limits: Donors belonging to an Asian-associated ancestry cluster reportedly showed fewer N-insertions in productive TCRs than the approximately 700-donor mean, according to what a later analysis found.

V trimming: 5 bases; J trimming: 0 bases; junction bases outside the gene matches: 15. CDR1 and CDR2 (germline): SGHVS, FQNEAQ. This CDR3 region has 19 residues. The primer mix had 60 Vbeta and 13 Jbeta primers. Assay: immunoSEQ multiplex PCR; the TCRdb copy retains only in-frame clones and omits some. The sample lists 200,000 or so clones; roughly 70% were seen once. Notes on this clone: Its antigen is still unknown.

This sequence was found in a man aged 35 to 55 in good health and CMV-seropositive. The chain has TRBV7-8 and TRBJ1-1; TRBD1 aligns across 10 bases. The sample consisted of PBMCs. The CDR3 coding sequence is TGTGCCAGCAGCAGAAGAGCCGGGACAGGGGTCGAGATGAACACTGAAGCTTTCTTT. This sequence encodes CASSRRAGTGVEMNTEAFF.